This T cell receptor beta chain was documented in a study of glioma-infiltrating T cells. The CDR3 consists of 14 residues. The germline gives CDR1 MGHRA, CDR2 YSYEKL. The V end was cut by 5 bases, the J end by 3 bases, with 13 bases between. General study findings and limits: Tissue-blood divergence was below expectation in non-neoplastic patients, above in gliomas. Very few CDR3 sequences were shared between tissue and blood.

Amplification of TCR alpha and beta CDR3 regions from RNA used iRepertoire nested multiplex PCR. One-step reverse transcription and amplification started from about 100-400 ng of tissue mRNA or PBMC total RNA. Each CDR3 protein gets one entry after TCRdb re-called the multiplex PCR reads with MiXCR. The sample holds about 130,000 distinct CDR3 sequences, under 30% seen once. The table lists this clonotype with a few counts. Its matching antigen is unknown. This chain uses TRBV4-1 with TRBJ2-5, with a tentative D call TRBD2 (6 bases). Specimen: glioma tissue, nonneoplastic brain tissue, or PBMCs (not recorded which). This sequence originates from a human donor with low-grade glioma or glioblastoma, undergoing nonglioma brain surgery, or in good health (not recorded which). The chain's CDR3 is CASSLVGSEETQYF. For the CDR3, the DNA is TGCGCCAGCAGCTTGGTCGGGAGCGAAGAGACCCAGTACTTC.